This T cell receptor beta chain was sequenced during a study of cytomegalovirus exposure and HLA in healthy donors. The PCR employed 60 Vbeta primers together with 13 Jbeta primers. Some clones are missing from TCRdb's copy, which holds only in-frame ones; the method was immunoSEQ multiplex PCR. The sample lists approximately 110,000 clones; roughly four fifths were seen once. CDR3 size: 12 residues. Losses at the gene ends were 3 bases for V and 10 bases for J; bases not matched to a gene: 1. Germline V lookup: CDR1 SGHVS, CDR2 FNYEAQ. This receptor was identified in a woman aged 50 to 60 in good health and CMV-seropositive. V and J are TRBV7-6 and TRBJ2-3; 10 nucleotides align to TRBD2. Sequenced sample: PBMCs. This chain's CDR3 is CASSLSGGAQYF. As DNA, the CDR3 is TGTGCCAGCAGCTTGAGCGGGGGGGCGCAGTATTTT.